In its sample, the clone carrying this T cell receptor beta chain was seen many times. What it binds is unknown. This sample stems from a study of T-cell reconstitution after alpha-beta-depleted transplantation in children. Study-wide points: In some patients, recipient T cells and intrathymic progenitors surviving conditioning explained high day-60 diversity. Where alpha-beta T cells came from about two months after transplant was reportedly several hundred expanded graft clones. After one year, T-cell counts and TCRbeta diversity mostly came from new T cells.

A library of TCRbeta sequences, prepared with unique molecular identifiers, was generated. TCRdb passed the PCR reads through MiXCR, listing each CDR3 protein once. Among some 150,000 distinct CDR3 sequences listed, about 8.8% were seen once. The germline CDR1 and CDR2 sequences are SGHNT and YENEEA. CDR3 length: 14 residues. V shed 1 base and J shed 6 bases, with 10 bases lying between them. Sequencing used PBMCs, mostly from graft donor cells, obtained 180 days after TCRalphabeta/CD19-depleted stem cell transplant. The V and J genes are TRBV11-3 and TRBJ2-1; unclear D gene. This clonotype was obtained from a female patient aged 2-9 years who had a stem cell transplant for congenital amegakaryocytic thrombocytopenia, so the T cells may come from the graft donor. The CDR3 nucleotides read TGTGCCAGCAGCTTAGGCGGAGCCCTCAATGAGCAGTTCTTC. Protein product: CASSLGGALNEQFF.